The 11 T cell receptor beta chains in this list originate from one sample, sequenced in a study of blood T cells in healthy people across ages. A second PCR, run for roughly 7 to 11 cycles, used a sample-barcoded 5' primer plus a J-beta primer mix. TCRdb independently ran MiXCR on the 5' RACE reads; one entry per CDR3 protein. The sample lists approximately 940,000 distinct CDR3 sequences, under 50% occurring once. The sequenced material came from blood. The receptor set was obtained from a man between 25 and 39 years old in good health.

V gene TRBV29-1 combines with J gene TRBJ2-7, with D perhaps being TRBD1 or TRBD2 (6 bases each). The length of the CDR3 is 12 residues. The germline CDR1 and CDR2 sequences are SQVTM and ANQGSEA. Trimming shortened V by 7 bases and J by 6 bases, and 16 bases separated the two germline ends. CDR3 in amino acids: CSASRGLGEQYF. CDR3 in DNA: TGCAGCGCGTCCCGGGGGCTGGGCGAGCAGTACTTC.

The table lists this clonotype with a few counts. The chain combines TRBV12-3 or TRBV12-4 with TRBJ2-3; either TRBD1 or TRBD2 may fit D (5 bases each). Trimming cost V 8 bases and J 5 bases, with 14 bases left between them. The CDR3 is 13 residues long. The CDR3, as DNA: TGTGCCAGCGGCAGGGTCAGCGGAGATACGCAGTATTTT. This gives the protein CASGRVSGDTQYF.

This CDR3 reads CASSPRIELAGKKSPQETQYF. CDR3 coding DNA: TGTGCCAGCTCACCACGAATCGAACTAGCGGGGAAAAAGTCACCGCAAGAGACCCAGTACTTC. This chain links TRBV18 with TRBJ2-5; TRBD2 matches at 10 bases. Losses at the gene ends were 1 base for V and 2 bases for J; bases not matched to a gene: 19. The CDR3 consists of 21 residues. Germline CDR1 reads KGHSH; CDR2 reads LQKENI.

V gene TRBV6-7 combines with J gene TRBJ1-1; no clear D. TRBV6-7 is flagged as an ORF with uncertain function. The V gene lost 4 bases and the J gene lost 5 bases, with 11 bases spanning the gap. The CDR3 is 13 amino acids. The CDR3 coding sequence is TGTGCCAGCAGTTGCCCCAGTGGGACTGAAGCTTTCTTT. Amino acids: CASSCPSGTEAFF.

The chain uses TRBV3-1 and TRBJ1-1; D is uncertain. Germline V gene data show CDR1 as LGHDT and CDR2 as YNNKEL (reference sequence). The CDR3 sequence is 13 residues long. V gave up 3 bases and J gave up 7 bases, with 12 bases separating them. CDR3 sequence reads: CASSQARISEAFF. As DNA, the CDR3 is TGTGCCAGCAGCCAGGCCAGGATCAGTGAAGCTTTCTTT.

This clonotype was counted between two and nine times. The chain combines TRBV15 with TRBJ2-1, with D hard to call. This CDR3 is built from 12 residues. Germline V CDR1 and CDR2: LNHNV, YYDKDF (reference sequence). Trimming left V 4 bases short and J 6 bases short, with 7 bases between. This CDR3 reads CATSISPNEQFF. The CDR3 DNA reads as TGTGCCACCAGCATAAGCCCCAATGAGCAGTTCTTC.

This clonotype was observed a handful of times. This chain uses TRBV4-2 with TRBJ2-7; unclear D gene. CDR1 LGHNA and CDR2 YNFKEQ come from the germline V gene. The CDR3 has 14 residues. Trimming stripped 1 base from V and 0 bases from J, with 7 bases between. The chain's CDR3 is CASSQGPLSYEQYF. The CDR3 region has the DNA TGTGCCAGCAGCCAAGGACCCCTCTCCTACGAGCAGTACTTC.

The V and J genes are TRBV11-2 and TRBJ2-7; D might be TRBD2 (7 bases). The CDR3 is 14 residues long. Germline values: CDR1 SGHAT, CDR2 FQNNGV. V was shortened by 4 bases and J by 2 bases, with 12 bases between the two germline ends. The CDR3 here is CASSSGGAAYEQYF. In nucleotides, the CDR3 is TGTGCCAGCAGCTCTGGGGGGGCCGCCTACGAGCAGTACTTC.

This clonotype has more than one count but fewer than ten. The V gene is TRBV20-1, the J gene TRBJ1-5; D is undetermined. The CDR3 loop spans 14 amino acids. Germline CDR1 and CDR2: DFQATT and SNEGSKA (reference sequence). Trimming pared 4 bases from V and 0 bases from J, leaving 10 bases between. CDR3 coding DNA: TGCAGTGCTAAGAACTTAAATAGCAATCAGCCCCAGCATTTT. It is translated as CSAKNLNSNQPQHF.

The genes are TRBV5-1 and TRBJ2-5; 8 bases are a match to TRBD2. With 1 base clipped from V and 11 bases from J, the junction kept 13 bases outside the gene matches. There are 15 residues in the CDR3. Per germline, CDR1 SGHRS and CDR2 YFSETQ. The CDR3 sequence: CASSLIRTSYNEQYF. The CDR3 DNA reads TGCGCCAGCAGCTTGATTAGGACTAGCTACAATGAGCAGTACTTC.

This clonotype was detected only a few times. The chain carries TRBV3-1 and TRBJ2-1; 10 bases align to TRBD2. Germline CDR1 and CDR2: LGHDT and YNNKEL (reference sequence). This CDR3 has 14 amino acids. J lost 9 bases, V lost 2 bases, and 4 bases had no gene match. The CDR3 loop is CASSQTSGVGEQFF. The DNA of the CDR3 is TGTGCCAGCAGCCAAACTAGCGGGGTGGGTGAGCAGTTCTTC.